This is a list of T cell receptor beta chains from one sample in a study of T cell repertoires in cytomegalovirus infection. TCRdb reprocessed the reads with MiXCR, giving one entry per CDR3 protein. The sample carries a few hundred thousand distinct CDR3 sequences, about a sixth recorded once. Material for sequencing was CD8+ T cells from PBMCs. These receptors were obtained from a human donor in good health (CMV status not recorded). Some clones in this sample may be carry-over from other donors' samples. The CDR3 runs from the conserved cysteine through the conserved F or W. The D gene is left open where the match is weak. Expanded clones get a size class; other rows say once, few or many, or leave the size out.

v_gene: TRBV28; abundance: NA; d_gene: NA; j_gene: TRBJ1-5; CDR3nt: TGTGCCAGCAGGAGGTTACGAGAGCTCAATCAGCCCCAGCATTTT; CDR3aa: CASRRLRELNQPQHF
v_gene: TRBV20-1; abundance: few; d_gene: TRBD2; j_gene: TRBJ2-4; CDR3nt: TGCAGTGCTAGCGGGGGGGCTTTAAACATTCAGTACTTC; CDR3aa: CSASGGALNIQYF
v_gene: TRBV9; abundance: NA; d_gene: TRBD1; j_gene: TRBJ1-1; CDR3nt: TGTGCCAGCAGCGGTTGGGACAGGGGCAAGAACACTGAAGCTTTCTTT; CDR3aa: CASSGWDRGKNTEAFF
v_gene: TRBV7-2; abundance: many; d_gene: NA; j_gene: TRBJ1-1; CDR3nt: TGTGCCAGCAGCTACCTGACAGCGGCCACTGAAGCTTTCTTT; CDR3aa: CASSYLTAATEAFF
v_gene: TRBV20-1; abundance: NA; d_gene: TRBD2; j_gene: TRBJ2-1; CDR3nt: TGCAGTGCTAGATGGACTAGCGGGGGTACCCCCACCTACAATGAGCAGTTCTTC; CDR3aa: CSARWTSGGTPTYNEQFF
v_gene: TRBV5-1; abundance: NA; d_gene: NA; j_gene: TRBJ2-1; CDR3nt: TGCGCCAGCAGCTTGGTTTCGACAGCCTACAATGAGCAGTTCTTC; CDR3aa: CASSLVSTAYNEQFF
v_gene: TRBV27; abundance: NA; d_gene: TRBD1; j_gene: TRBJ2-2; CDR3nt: TGTGCCAGCAGTGAGACAGGGGGCGCGGACGGGGAGCTGTTTTTT; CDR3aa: CASSETGGADGELFF
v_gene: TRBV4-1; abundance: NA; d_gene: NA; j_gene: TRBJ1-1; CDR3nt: TGCGCCAGCAGCGCCTCGACAGCGAACACTGAAGCTTTCTTT; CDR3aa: CASSASTANTEAFF
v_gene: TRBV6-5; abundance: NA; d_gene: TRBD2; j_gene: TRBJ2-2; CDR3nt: TGTGCCAGCCACACGCTAAACCCCGGGACTAGAGTCTCCACCGGGGAGCTGTTTTTT; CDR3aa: CASHTLNPGTRVSTGELFF
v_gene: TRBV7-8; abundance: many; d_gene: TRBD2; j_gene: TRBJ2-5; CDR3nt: TGTGCCAGCAGCTTAGAAGCGGGGGCACCCCTACACCAAGAGACCCAGTACTTC; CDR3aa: CASSLEAGAPLHQETQYF
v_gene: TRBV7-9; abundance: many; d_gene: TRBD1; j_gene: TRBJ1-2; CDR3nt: TGTGCCAGCAGTCTCGTCCAGGGGGCCGGCTATGGCTACACCTTC; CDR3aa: CASSLVQGAGYGYTF
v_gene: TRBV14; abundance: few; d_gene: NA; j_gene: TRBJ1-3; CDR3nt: TGTGCCAGCAGCCCCCATGGTAGCCACTCTGGAAACACCATATATTTT; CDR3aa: CASSPHGSHSGNTIYF
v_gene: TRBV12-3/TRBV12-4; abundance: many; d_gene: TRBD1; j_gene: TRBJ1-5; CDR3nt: TGTGCCAGCAGTCCATGGGACAGTAGCAATCAGCCCCAGCATTTT; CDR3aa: CASSPWDSSNQPQHF
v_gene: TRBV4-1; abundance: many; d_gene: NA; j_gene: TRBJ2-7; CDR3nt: TGCGCCAGCAGCCAAGGTATAGAACTGTCGGACTCCTACGAGCAGTACTTC; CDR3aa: CASSQGIELSDSYEQYF
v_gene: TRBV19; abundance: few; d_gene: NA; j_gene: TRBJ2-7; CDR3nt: TGTGCCAGTAGGAGACCAGGGTACGAGCAGTACTTC; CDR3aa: CASRRPGYEQYF
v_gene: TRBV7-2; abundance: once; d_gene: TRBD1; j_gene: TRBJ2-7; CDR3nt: TGTGCCAGCAGCTTACTCGAGGGGGCGGACGAGCAGTACTTC; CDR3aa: CASSLLEGADEQYF
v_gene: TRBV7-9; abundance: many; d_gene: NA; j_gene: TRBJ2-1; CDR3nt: TGTGCCAGCAGCCCGCCCCTTGGGACGATATACAATGAGCAGTTCTTC; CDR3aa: CASSPPLGTIYNEQFF
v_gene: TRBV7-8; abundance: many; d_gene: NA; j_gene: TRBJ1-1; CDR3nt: TGTGCCAGCAGCTTATCGCGACAGGCTGAAGCTTTCTTT; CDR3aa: CASSLSRQAEAFF
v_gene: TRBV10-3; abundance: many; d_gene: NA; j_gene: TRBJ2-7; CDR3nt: TGTGCCATCAAGCCGGGATCCGTCTCCTACGAGCAGTACTTC; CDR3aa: CAIKPGSVSYEQYF
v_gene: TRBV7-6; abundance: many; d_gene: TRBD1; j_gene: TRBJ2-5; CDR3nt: TGTGCCAGCAGCTTAGATTCTTCAGGGGGAGAGACCCAGTACTTC; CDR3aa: CASSLDSSGGETQYF
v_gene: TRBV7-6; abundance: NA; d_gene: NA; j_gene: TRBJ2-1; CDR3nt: TGTGCCAGCAGCTTAAGGGACGGGGACAATGAGCAGTTCTTC; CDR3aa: CASSLRDGDNEQFF
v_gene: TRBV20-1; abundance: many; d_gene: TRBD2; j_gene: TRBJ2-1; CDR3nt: TGCAGTGCTAGTCGGACTAGCGGGGGGAATTTCGCTTACAATGAGCAGTTCTTC; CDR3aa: CSASRTSGGNFAYNEQFF
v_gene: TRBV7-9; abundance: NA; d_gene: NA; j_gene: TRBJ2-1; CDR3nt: TGTGCCAGCAGCCCCCCCCGGGGGAATGAGCAGTTCTTC; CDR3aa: CASSPPRGNEQFF
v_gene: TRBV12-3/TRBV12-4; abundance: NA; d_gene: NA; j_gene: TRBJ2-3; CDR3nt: TGTGCCAGCAGTCTCCTGATTGGCGATACGCAGTATTTT; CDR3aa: CASSLLIGDTQYF
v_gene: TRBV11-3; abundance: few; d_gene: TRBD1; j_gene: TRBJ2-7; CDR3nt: TGTGCCAGCAGCTCGGAGTTGGACAGGAATGTCTACGAGCAGTACTTC; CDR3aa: CASSSELDRNVYEQYF
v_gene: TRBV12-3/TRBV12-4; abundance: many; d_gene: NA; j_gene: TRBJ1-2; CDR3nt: TGTGCCAGCAGTTCCGGGACAAAAGTCTATGGCTACACCTTC; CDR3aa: CASSSGTKVYGYTF
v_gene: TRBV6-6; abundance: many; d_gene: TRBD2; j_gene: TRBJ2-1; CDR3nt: TGTGCCAGCAGCATCCTTCTCCCAGCGGGGGGGCTTGGGGATGAGCAGTTCTTC; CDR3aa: CASSILLPAGGLGDEQFF
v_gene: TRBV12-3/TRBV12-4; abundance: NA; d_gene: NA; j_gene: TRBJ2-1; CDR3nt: TGTGCCAGCAGCATGGCGGGCAATGAGCAGTTCTTC; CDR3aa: CASSMAGNEQFF
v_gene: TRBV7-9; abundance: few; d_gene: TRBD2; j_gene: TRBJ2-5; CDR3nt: TGTGCCAGCTCCTGGAGTTCCGGACTAGCGGGCGAGACCCAGTACTTC; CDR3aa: CASSWSSGLAGETQYF
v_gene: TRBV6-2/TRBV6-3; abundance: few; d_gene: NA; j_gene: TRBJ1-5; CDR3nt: TGTGCCAGCAGTTACTCGTCAGGGAAGCAGCCCCAGCATTTT; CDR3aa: CASSYSSGKQPQHF
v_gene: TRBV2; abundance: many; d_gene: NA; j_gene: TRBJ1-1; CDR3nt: TGTGCCAGCTCCCAGGGGATGAACACTGAAGCTTTCTTT; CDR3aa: CASSQGMNTEAFF
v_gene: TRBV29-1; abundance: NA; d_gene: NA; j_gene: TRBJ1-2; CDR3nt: TGCAGCGTTGAAGATCTCTCGGGCGCCTATGGCTACACCTTC; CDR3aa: CSVEDLSGAYGYTF
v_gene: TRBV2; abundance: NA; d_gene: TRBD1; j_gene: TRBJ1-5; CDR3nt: TGTGCCAGCAGGAAGACAGGGGGGGATCAGCCCCAGCATTTT; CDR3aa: CASRKTGGDQPQHF
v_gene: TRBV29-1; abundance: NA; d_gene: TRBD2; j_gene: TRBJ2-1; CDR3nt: TGCAGCGTTGAGGGTTTGAGCGGGGGGGATACTGAGCAGTTCTTC; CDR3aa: CSVEGLSGGDTEQFF
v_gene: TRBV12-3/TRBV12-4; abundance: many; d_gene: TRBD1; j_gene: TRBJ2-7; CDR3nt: TGTGCCAGCAGTTTGGCAGGGGGCACCTACGAGCAGTACTTC; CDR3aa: CASSLAGGTYEQYF
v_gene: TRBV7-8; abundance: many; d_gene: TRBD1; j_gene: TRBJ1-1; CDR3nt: TGTGCCAGCAGCCCTCGATTCGGGGGACAGGGGCCGTTTAGTGGAGCTTTCTTT; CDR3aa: CASSPRFGGQGPFSGAFF
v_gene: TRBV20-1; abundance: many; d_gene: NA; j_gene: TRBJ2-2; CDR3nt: TGCAGTGCTAGAGAAATGGGGTCGGACACCGGGGAGCTGTTTTTT; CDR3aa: CSAREMGSDTGELFF
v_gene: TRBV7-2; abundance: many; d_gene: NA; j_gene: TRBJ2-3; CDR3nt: TGTGCCAGCAGCTTGGACACGGTAGGCGGGCAGTATTTT; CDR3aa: CASSLDTVGGQYF
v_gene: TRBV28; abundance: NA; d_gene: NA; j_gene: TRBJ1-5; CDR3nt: TGTGCCAGCAGTTTATCAGGGGTCGTGCATCAGCCCCAGCATTTT; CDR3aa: CASSLSGVVHQPQHF
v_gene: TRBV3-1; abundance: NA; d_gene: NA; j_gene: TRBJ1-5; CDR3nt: TGTGCCAGCAGCTCGGGGCCCTTGGGCAATCAGCCCCAGCATTTT; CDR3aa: CASSSGPLGNQPQHF
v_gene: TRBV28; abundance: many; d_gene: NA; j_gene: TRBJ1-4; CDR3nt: TGTGCCAGCAGTTTACCCAGCCAAGGCAATAATGAAAAACTGTTTTTT; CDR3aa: CASSLPSQGNNEKLFF
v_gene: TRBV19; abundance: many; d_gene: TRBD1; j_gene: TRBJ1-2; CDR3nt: TGTGCCAGTAGTAATGGGGACAGGCGAGGCTACACCTTC; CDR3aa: CASSNGDRRGYTF
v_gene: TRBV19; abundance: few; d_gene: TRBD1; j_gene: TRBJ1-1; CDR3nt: TGTGCCAGTAGTCCCCGGGACAGGGGTTTGCAAGACACTGAAGCTTTCTTT; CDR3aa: CASSPRDRGLQDTEAFF
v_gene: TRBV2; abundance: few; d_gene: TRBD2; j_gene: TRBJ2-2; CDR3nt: TGTGCCAGCACCTCGGTAGCGGGGTGGTGGGAGCTGTTTTTT; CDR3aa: CASTSVAGWWELFF
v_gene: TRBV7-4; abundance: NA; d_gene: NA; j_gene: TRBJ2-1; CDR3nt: TGTGCCCCGAATGGCTCCTACAATGAGCAGTTCTTC; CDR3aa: CAPNGSYNEQFF
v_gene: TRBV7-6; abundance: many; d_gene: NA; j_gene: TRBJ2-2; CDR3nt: TGTGCCAGCAGCTTAGGCCAGTTCTCTAGTTCTGCCGGGGAGCTGTTTTTT; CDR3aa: CASSLGQFSSSAGELFF
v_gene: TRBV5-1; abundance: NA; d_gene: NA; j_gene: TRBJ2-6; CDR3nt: TGCGCCAGCAGCTGGGCCGCGAGCTCTGGGGCCAACGTCCTGACTTTC; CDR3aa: CASSWAASSGANVLTF
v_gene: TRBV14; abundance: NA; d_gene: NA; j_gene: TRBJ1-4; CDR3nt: TGTGCCAGCAGCCCCGCCATGGTTGGGGGTAATGAAAAACTGTTTTTT; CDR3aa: CASSPAMVGGNEKLFF
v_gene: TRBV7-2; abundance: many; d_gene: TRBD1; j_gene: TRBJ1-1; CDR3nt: TGTGCCAGCAGCTTAGAGGGGGACAGGGTCACTGAAGCTTTCTTT; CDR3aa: CASSLEGDRVTEAFF
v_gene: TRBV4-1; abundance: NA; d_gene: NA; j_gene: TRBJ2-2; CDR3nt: TGCGCCAGCAGCCCGAACAGGGGGGGAGTCACCGGGGAGCTGTTTTTT; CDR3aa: CASSPNRGGVTGELFF
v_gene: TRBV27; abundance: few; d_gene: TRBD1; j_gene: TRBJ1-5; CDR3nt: TGTGCCGCAGCCCCCGGGGGACAGAGCAATCAGCCCCAGCATTTT; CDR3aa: CAAAPGGQSNQPQHF
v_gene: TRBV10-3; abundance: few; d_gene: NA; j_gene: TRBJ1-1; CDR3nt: TGTGCCATCAGTGAGGGGGCGGACACTGAAGCTTTCTTT; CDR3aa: CAISEGADTEAFF
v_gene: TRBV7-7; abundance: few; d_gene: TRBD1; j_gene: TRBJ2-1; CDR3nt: TGTGCTAGCAGCTTAGAAACAGGGGGCCTGGGTGAGCAGTTCTTC; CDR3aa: CASSLETGGLGEQFF